This TCR beta chain was identified in a study of shared clonotypes between healthy human individuals. This clone appeared a few times. Method: immunoSEQ multiplex PCR; TCRdb's copy keeps in-frame clones and lacks some. Here the sample spans approximately 1,500,000 clones, roughly 98% being singletons. The sequenced sample was naive CD4+ T cells sorted from blood. As to subset: CD45RA+ positively selected. This receptor was obtained from a young man in good health.

CDR3 sequence reads: CASSPGAGELFF. CDR3 bases: TGCGCCAGCAGCCCAGGGGCCGGGGAGCTGTTTTTT. The chain joins TRBV5-1 to TRBJ2-2, with a possible D match to TRBD1 (6 bases). Germline loops: CDR1 SGHRS, CDR2 YFSETQ. V gave up 4 bases and J gave up 6 bases, with 7 bases separating them. This CDR3 comprises 12 residues.